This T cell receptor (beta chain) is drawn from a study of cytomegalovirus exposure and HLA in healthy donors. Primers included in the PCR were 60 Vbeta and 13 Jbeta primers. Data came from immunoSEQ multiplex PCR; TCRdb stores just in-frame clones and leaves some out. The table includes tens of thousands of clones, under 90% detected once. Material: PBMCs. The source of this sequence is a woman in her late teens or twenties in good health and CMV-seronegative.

CDR3 nucleotide sequence: TGTGCCAGCACCCAGATCGGACCCGGGGGTGGCCCCTACAATGAGCAGTTCTTC. Its translation is CASTQIGPGGGPYNEQFF. The V gene is TRBV27, the J gene TRBJ2-1; a possible D gene is TRBD2 (6 bases). Germline CDR1 and CDR2: MNHEY and SMNVEV (reference sequence). Trimming pared 7 bases from V and 2 bases from J, leaving 24 bases between. The CDR3 has 18 amino acids.